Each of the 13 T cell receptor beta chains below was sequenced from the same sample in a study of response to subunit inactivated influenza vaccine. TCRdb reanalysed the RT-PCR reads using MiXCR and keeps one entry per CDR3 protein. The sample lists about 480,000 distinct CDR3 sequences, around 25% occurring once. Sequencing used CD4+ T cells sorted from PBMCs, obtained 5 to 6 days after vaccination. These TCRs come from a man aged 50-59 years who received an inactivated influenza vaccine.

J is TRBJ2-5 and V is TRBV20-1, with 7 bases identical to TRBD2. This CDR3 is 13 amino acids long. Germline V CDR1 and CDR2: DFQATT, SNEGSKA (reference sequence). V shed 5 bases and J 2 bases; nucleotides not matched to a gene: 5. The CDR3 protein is CSAGGSRQETQYF. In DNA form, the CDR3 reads TGCAGTGCTGGCGGGAGCAGACAAGAGACCCAGTACTTC.

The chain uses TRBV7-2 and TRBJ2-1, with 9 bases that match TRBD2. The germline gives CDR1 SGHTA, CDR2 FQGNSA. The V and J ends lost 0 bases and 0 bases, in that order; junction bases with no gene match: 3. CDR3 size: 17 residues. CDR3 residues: CASSLAVLAGSYNEQFF. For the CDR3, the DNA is TGTGCCAGCAGCTTAGCCGTACTAGCGGGCTCCTACAATGAGCAGTTCTTC.

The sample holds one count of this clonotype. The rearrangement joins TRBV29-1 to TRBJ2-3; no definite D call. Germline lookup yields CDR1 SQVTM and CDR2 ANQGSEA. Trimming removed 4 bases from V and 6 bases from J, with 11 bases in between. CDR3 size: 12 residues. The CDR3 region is CSVVVGGDTQYF. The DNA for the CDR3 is TGCAGCGTTGTTGTGGGCGGCGATACGCAGTATTTT.

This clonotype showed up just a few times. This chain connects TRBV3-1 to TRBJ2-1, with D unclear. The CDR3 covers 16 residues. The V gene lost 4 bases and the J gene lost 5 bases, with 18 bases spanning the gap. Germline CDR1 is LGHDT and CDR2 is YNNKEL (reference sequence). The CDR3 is CASSRLQDRLNNEQFF. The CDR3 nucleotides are TGTGCCAGCAGCCGTCTTCAGGACCGACTCAACAATGAGCAGTTCTTC.

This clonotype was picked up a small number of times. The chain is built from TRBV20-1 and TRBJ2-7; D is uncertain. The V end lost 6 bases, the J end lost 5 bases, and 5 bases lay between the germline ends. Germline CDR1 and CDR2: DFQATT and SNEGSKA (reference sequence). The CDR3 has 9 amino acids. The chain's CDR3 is CSASNEQYF. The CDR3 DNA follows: TGCAGTGCCTCAAACGAGCAGTACTTC.

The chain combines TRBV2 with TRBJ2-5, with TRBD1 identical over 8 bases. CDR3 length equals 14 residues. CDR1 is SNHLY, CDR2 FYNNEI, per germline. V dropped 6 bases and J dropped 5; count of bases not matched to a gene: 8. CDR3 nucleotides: TGTGCCAGCAGCCGGACAGGGTATCGGGAGACCCAGTACTTC. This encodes CASSRTGYRETQYF.

The CDR3 is CAYATIRGVSGYTF. The CDR3 coding sequence is TGTGCTTACGCAACCATAAGAGGGGTGTCGGGCTACACCTTC. The gene calls are TRBV30 and TRBJ1-2, with a possible D match to TRBD1 (5 bases). Germline CDR1 reads GTSNPN; CDR2 reads SVGIG (reference sequence). This CDR3 has 14 amino acids.

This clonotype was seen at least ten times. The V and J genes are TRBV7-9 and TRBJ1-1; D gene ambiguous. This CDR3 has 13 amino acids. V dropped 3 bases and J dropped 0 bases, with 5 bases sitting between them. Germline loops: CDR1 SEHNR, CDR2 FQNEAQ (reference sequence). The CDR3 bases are TGTGCCAGCAGCTTTAGCGTGAACACTGAAGCTTTCTTT. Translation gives CASSFSVNTEAFF.

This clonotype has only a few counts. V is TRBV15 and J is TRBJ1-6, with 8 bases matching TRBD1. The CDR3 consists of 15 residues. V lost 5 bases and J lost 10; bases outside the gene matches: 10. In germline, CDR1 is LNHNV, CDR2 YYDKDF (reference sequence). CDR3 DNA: TGTGCCACCAGCGATGACAGGGGATCGGGGTCACCCCTCCACTTT. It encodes CATSDDRGSGSPLHF.

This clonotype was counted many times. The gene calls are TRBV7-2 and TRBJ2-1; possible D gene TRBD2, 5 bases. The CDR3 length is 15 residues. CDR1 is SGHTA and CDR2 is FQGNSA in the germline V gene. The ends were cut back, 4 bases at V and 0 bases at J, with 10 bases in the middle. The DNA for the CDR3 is TGTGCCAGCAGCTCCGGACTTGTCTCCTACAATGAGCAGTTCTTC. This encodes CASSSGLVSYNEQFF.

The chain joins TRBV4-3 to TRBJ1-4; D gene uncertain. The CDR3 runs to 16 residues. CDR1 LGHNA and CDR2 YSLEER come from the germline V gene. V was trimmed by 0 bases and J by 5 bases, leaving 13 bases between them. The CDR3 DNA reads TGCGCCAGCAGCCAAGAAGTGAGCAGGAGAAATGAAAAACTGTTTTTT. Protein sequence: CASSQEVSRRNEKLFF.

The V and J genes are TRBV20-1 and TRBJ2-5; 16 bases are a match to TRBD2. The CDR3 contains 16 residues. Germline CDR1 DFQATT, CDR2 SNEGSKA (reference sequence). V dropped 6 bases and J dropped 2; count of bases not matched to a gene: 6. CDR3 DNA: TGCAGTGCCACCGGGACTAGCGGGAGGGAACAAGAGACCCAGTACTTC. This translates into CSATGTSGREQETQYF.

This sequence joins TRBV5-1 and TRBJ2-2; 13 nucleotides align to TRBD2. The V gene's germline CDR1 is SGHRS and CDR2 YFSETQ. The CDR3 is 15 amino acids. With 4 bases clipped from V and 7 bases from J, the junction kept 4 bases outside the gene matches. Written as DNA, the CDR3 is TGCGCCAGCAGCCAAGGGACTAGCGGGGTCGGGGAGCTGTTTTTT. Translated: CASSQGTSGVGELFF.